Shown below are 27 T cell receptor beta chains from a single sample sequenced in a study of T-cell memory formation after mild COVID-19. TCRdb reprocessed the 5' RACE reads with MiXCR, giving one entry per CDR3 protein. The sample shows some 440,000 distinct CDR3 sequences, 20% to 25% of them seen only once. What was sequenced was PBMCs or a T cell subset sorted from them (not recorded which). The receptors stem from an adult woman who had mild COVID-19 (a few samples of this study predate the infection). Cell type and time point are not known.

The genes are TRBV7-9 and TRBJ2-5; 7 bases agree with TRBD2. CDR1 and CDR2 (germline): SEHNR, FQNEAQ (reference sequence). This CDR3 spans 14 amino acids. V was pared by 5 bases and J by 5 bases, with 8 bases of the junction left unmatched. The CDR3 DNA is TGTGCCAGCAGCCCCGGTGGGAGGGCGGAGACCCAGTACTTC. Its protein is CASSPGGRAETQYF.

Remarks on this clonotype: In this CDR3 the conserved last residue, phenylalanine or tryptophan, is missing, so a read error is likely. The DNA is omitted, as the CDR3 cannot be located on it reliably, and the CDR3 follows TCRdb's listing. V gene TRBV5-4 combines with J gene TRBJ2-7; the D segment call TRBD1 is taken from the table without a DNA check. 12 amino acids form the CDR3, both terminal residues included. Germline-derived CDR1 and CDR2 are SGHNT and YYREEE (reference sequence). This chain's CDR3 is CASSQKETGAPA.

V gene TRBV25-1 combines with J gene TRBJ2-1; 7 bases align to TRBD2. V lost 1 base, J lost 8 bases, and 5 bases stayed unmatched. This CDR3 is built from 14 residues. Germline loops: CDR1 MGHDK, CDR2 SYGVNS. DNA for the CDR3: TGTGCCAGCAGTGAATCATCCGGGAGGCATGAGCAGTTCTTC. Translated, it gives CASSESSGRHEQFF.

V usage is TRBV28 and J usage is TRBJ2-7; 8 bases agree with TRBD2. V lost 5 bases to trimming and J lost 7 bases; unmatched junction nucleotides: 16. Germline-derived CDR1 and CDR2 are MDHEN and SYDVKM. This CDR3 comprises 16 residues. The CDR3 DNA sequence: TGTGCCAGCAGTCCCCCGGCGATAGCGGGAACGAGAGAGCAGTACTTC. Amino acid sequence: CASSPPAIAGTREQYF.

This clonotype was found a few times. The CDR3 DNA reads TGTGCCAGTAGTATTGACAGGGATGCAGATACGCAGTATTTT. This translates into CASSIDRDADTQYF. This chain uses TRBV19 with TRBJ2-3; 7 positions match TRBD1. Per germline, CDR1 LNHDA and CDR2 SQIVND (reference sequence). The CDR3 runs 14 residues. Germline trimming cut 3 bases from V and 4 bases from J; bases unmatched to any gene: 4.

The chain joins TRBV4-1 to TRBJ2-4; D is unclear. The CDR3 is 16 amino acids. Germline V gene lookup returns CDR1 MGHRA and CDR2 YSYEKL. The germline V and J ends were trimmed by 0 bases and 2 bases, with 11 bases remaining between them. The CDR3 region has the DNA TGCGCCAGCAGCCAAGAAATGGGTCCTACCAAAAACATTCAGTACTTC. It specifies CASSQEMGPTKNIQYF.

This chain links TRBV20-1 with TRBJ2-1, with D maybe TRBD1 (6 bases). V was shortened by 3 bases and J by 1 base, with 10 bases between the two germline ends. There are 14 residues in the CDR3. Germline-derived CDR1 and CDR2 are DFQATT and SNEGSKA (reference sequence). The DNA of the CDR3 is TGCAGTGCTAGGAGGCAGGGGTCCTACAATGAGCAGTTCTTC. Translation: CSARRQGSYNEQFF.

This chain connects TRBV30 to TRBJ1-1; D is uncertain. CDR3 length: 14 amino acids. The V gene's germline CDR1 is GTSNPN and CDR2 SVGIG (reference sequence). V was pared by 1 base and J by 1 base, with 10 bases between. The CDR3 here is CAWSGRAQNTEAFF. CDR3 nucleotide sequence: TGTGCCTGGAGTGGAAGGGCCCAGAACACTGAAGCTTTCTTT.

The chain combines TRBV3-1 with TRBJ1-1; the D is unclear. V was cut by 4 bases and J by 7 bases, with 10 bases left in between. CDR3 length: 12 amino acids. Per germline, CDR1 LGHDT and CDR2 YNNKEL (reference sequence). CDR3 coding DNA: TGTGCCAGCAGCCCCGCGAAGGGTGAAGCTTTCTTT. The encoded protein is CASSPAKGEAFF.

The J gene is TRBJ2-7, the V gene TRBV3-1, with D possibly being TRBD2 (6 bases). CDR1 and CDR2 (germline): LGHDT, YNNKEL (reference sequence). V lost 4 bases and J lost 0, with 19 bases in between. The CDR3 runs 17 residues. CDR3 loop: CASSPGVWDASSYEQYF. The CDR3 DNA reads as TGTGCCAGCAGCCCGGGGGTCTGGGACGCGAGCTCCTACGAGCAGTACTTC.

This clonotype was counted a few times. The gene calls are TRBV7-9 and TRBJ2-7; maybe TRBD1 (7 bases). The CDR3 extends over 15 amino acids. V shed 8 bases and J shed 2 bases, with 19 bases lying between them. Germline CDR1 is SEHNR and CDR2 is FQNEAQ (reference sequence). In nucleotides, the CDR3 is TGTGCCAGCTCTCCTGGAGGGGGCATAGCCTACGAGCAGTACTTC. It is translated as CASSPGGGIAYEQYF.

This chain links TRBV20-1 with TRBJ1-1; 8 nucleotides align to TRBD1. There are 14 residues in the CDR3. Germline lookup yields CDR1 DFQATT and CDR2 SNEGSKA (reference sequence). Trimming took 5 bases from V and 2 from J; bases not matched to a gene: 7. In DNA, the CDR3 is TGCAGTGCTCCCAGGGACAGGCAAAACACTGAAGCTTTCTTT. It encodes CSAPRDRQNTEAFF.

V and J are TRBV9 and TRBJ1-1; perhaps TRBD1 as D (5 bases). CDR1 is SGDLS and CDR2 is YYNGEE in the germline V gene. The V end lost 3 bases, the J end lost 8 bases, and 14 bases lay between the germline ends. The CDR3 spans 13 residues. The CDR3 sequence is CASSAHGAVEAFF. CDR3 coding DNA: TGTGCCAGCAGCGCCCACGGGGCTGTCGAAGCTTTCTTT.

This clonotype turned up a few times. The genes are TRBV18 and TRBJ1-2; D is unresolved. Germline CDR1 and CDR2: KGHSH and LQKENI. The V end was cut by 6 bases, the J end by 4 bases, with 15 bases between. CDR3 size: 14 residues. This CDR3 is CASSTGGSLYGYTF. The CDR3 DNA sequence: TGTGCCAGCTCTACGGGAGGGTCTCTCTATGGCTACACCTTC.

The rearrangement joins TRBV24-1 to TRBJ2-1; 11 bases match TRBD2. From germline, CDR1 is KGHDR and CDR2 SFDVKD. With 9 bases clipped from V and 8 bases from J, the junction kept 11 bases outside the gene matches. The CDR3 runs to 15 residues. This chain's CDR3 is CATAAYSGRVYEQFF. The CDR3 region has the DNA TGTGCCACCGCGGCCTATAGCGGGAGGGTATATGAGCAGTTCTTC.

The V and J genes are TRBV6-5 and TRBJ1-1, with 12 positions matching TRBD1. Germline assignment: CDR1 MNHEY and CDR2 SVGAGI. The CDR3 extends over 16 amino acids. Losses at the gene ends were 3 bases for V and 4 bases for J; bases not matched to a gene: 6. CDR3: CASSYGTGGLSTEAFF. In DNA form, the CDR3 reads TGTGCCAGCAGTTATGGGACAGGGGGCCTGAGCACTGAAGCTTTCTTT.

The chain combines TRBV6-5 with TRBJ2-1, with TRBD2 identical over 8 bases. Germline CDR1 MNHEY, CDR2 SVGAGI. The CDR3 contains 14 residues. With V trimmed by 6 bases and J by 8 bases, 9 bases remained unmatched. The CDR3 coding sequence is TGTGCCAGCAGGGGGGCGGGGGGCTTGGATGAGCAGTTCTTC. It encodes CASRGAGGLDEQFF.

This clonotype was counted only a few times. The V gene is TRBV6-2 or TRBV6-3, the J gene TRBJ2-5, with 9 bases identical to TRBD1. J lost 2 bases, V lost 6 bases, and 10 bases had no gene match. Germline V CDR1 and CDR2: MNHEY, SVGEGT. CDR3 size: 16 residues. The CDR3: CASREGQGRGQETQYF. CDR3 nucleotides: TGTGCCAGCAGAGAGGGACAGGGAAGAGGACAAGAGACCCAGTACTTC.

The gene calls are TRBV9 and TRBJ2-2; D is unresolved. Germline V lookup: CDR1 SGDLS, CDR2 YYNGEE. Trimming took 2 bases from V and 1 from J, leaving 6 bases between them. This CDR3 has 14 amino acids. The CDR3 here is CASSVGMNTGELFF. The DNA for the CDR3 is TGTGCCAGCAGCGTCGGTATGAACACCGGGGAGCTGTTTTTT.

The genes are TRBV7-6 and TRBJ2-1, with a possible D match to TRBD1 (6 bases). The V end lost 4 bases, the J end lost 6 bases, and 16 bases lay between the germline ends. Germline V gives CDR1 SGHVS, CDR2 FNYEAQ. The CDR3 runs to 15 residues. CDR3 in amino acids: CASSSSGVVGNEQFF. The CDR3 DNA sequence: TGTGCCAGCAGCTCCTCAGGGGTTGTAGGCAATGAGCAGTTCTTC.

This clonotype was recorded a few times. This chain uses TRBV7-2 with TRBJ2-2; 13 positions match TRBD2. The CDR3 extends over 15 amino acids. V shed 6 bases and J 5 bases; nucleotides not matched to a gene: 3. Germline CDR1 SGHTA, CDR2 FQGNSA. Written as DNA, the CDR3 is TGTGCCAGCAGTACTAGCGGGAGGGTTACCGGGGAGCTGTTTTTT. Residues: CASSTSGRVTGELFF.

This clonotype was found many times. The chain is built from TRBV6-2 or TRBV6-3 and TRBJ2-7; no firm D call. CDR3 length: 13 amino acids. With 2 bases removed from V and 1 base from J, the gap between germline ends came to 6 bases. Germline V lookup: CDR1 MNHEY, CDR2 SVGEGT. CDR3 nucleotides: TGTGCCAGCAGTTACGGGGTATCCTACGAGCAGTACTTC. This codes for CASSYGVSYEQYF.

This clonotype has a count of ten or more. The chain couples TRBV12-3 or TRBV12-4 to TRBJ2-1; 12 bases match TRBD2. The CDR3 extends over 15 amino acids. J lost 8 bases, V lost 1 base, and 3 bases had no gene match. The DNA of the CDR3 is TGTGCCAGCAGTTTAGGCCTAGCGGGGGGGGATGAGCAGTTCTTC. This sequence encodes CASSLGLAGGDEQFF.

This clonotype occurred a few times. V usage is TRBV20-1 and J usage is TRBJ1-1; D unresolved. Germline lookup yields CDR1 DFQATT and CDR2 SNEGSKA (reference sequence). The CDR3 sequence is 13 residues long. V was pared by 0 bases and J by 2 bases, with 7 bases between. In DNA, the CDR3 is TGCAGTGCTAGAGAACAGCCTAACACTGAAGCTTTCTTT. Translating gives CSAREQPNTEAFF.

The chain recombines TRBV19 with TRBJ2-5, with 11 bases fitting TRBD2. Germline V gene data show CDR1 as LNHDA and CDR2 as SQIVND (reference sequence). The CDR3 is 13 amino acids. Trimming at V came to 10 bases and at J to 4 bases, leaving 5 bases not matched to a gene. Here the CDR3 reads CATGTSGGETQYF. CDR3 DNA sequence: TGTGCCACCGGGACTAGCGGCGGAGAGACCCAGTACTTC. The full variable domain, completed using reference TRBV19 and TRBJ2-5, is DGGITQSPKYLFRKEGQNVTLSCEQNLNHDAMYWYRQDPGQGLRLIYYSQIVNDFQKGDIAEGYSVSREKKESFPLTVTSAQKNPTAFYLCATGTSGGETQYFGPGTRLLVL.

This clonotype has only a few counts. The chain is built from TRBV6-4 and TRBJ1-1; the D is unclear. V was trimmed by 4 bases and J by 1 base, leaving 7 bases between them. Germline V gene lookup returns CDR1 MRHNA and CDR2 SNTAGT. CDR3 length equals 13 residues. CDR3 amino acids: CASSALGNTEAFF. DNA of the CDR3: TGTGCCAGCAGTGCACTGGGGAACACTGAAGCTTTCTTT.

The V and J genes are TRBV14 and TRBJ2-5, with 8 positions matching TRBD2. The CDR3 contains 13 residues. After removal of 3 bases from V and 9 bases from J, the junction contained 6 bases not matched to a gene. Germline-derived CDR1 and CDR2 are SGHDN and FVKESK. The CDR3 sequence: CASSQMAGRAQYF. The CDR3 nucleotides are TGTGCCAGCAGCCAGATGGCCGGGAGGGCCCAGTACTTC.